What follows are 31 T cell receptor beta chains derived from one specimen sequenced in a study of cytomegalovirus exposure and HLA in healthy donors. PCR involved 60 Vbeta and 13 Jbeta primers. Only in-frame clones appear in the TCRdb table, and some are missing; sequencing was by immunoSEQ multiplex PCR. Of 70,000 to 90,000 clones listed, more than 70% were seen once; the top ten hold 4.2%. Specimen: PBMCs. These receptors were taken from a man aged 55 to 69 in good health and CMV-seronegative.

This clone was seen more than once but under ten times. The chain couples TRBV30 to TRBJ1-5; 7 bases are a match to TRBD1. Germline lookup yields CDR1 GTSNPN and CDR2 SVGIG (reference sequence). Trimming cost V 1 base and J 3 bases; bases outside gene matches: 9. This CDR3 is built from 16 residues. CDR3 in amino acids: CAWSDWDRGNNQPQHF. The CDR3 DNA is TGTGCCTGGAGTGATTGGGACAGAGGCAACAATCAGCCCCAGCATTTT.

This chain connects TRBV11-2 to TRBJ2-3; 9 bases are shared with TRBD2. CDR1 and CDR2 from the germline V gene are SGHAT and FQNNGV. With V trimmed by 3 bases and J by 2 bases, 9 bases remained unmatched. CDR3 length: 17 residues. The CDR3 DNA sequence: TGTGCCAGCAGCTTTAGGGTAGCGGGGGCCCTCACAGATACGCAGTATTTT. It specifies CASSFRVAGALTDTQYF.

The CDR3: CASSPPDTSYEQYF. The CDR3 DNA reads TGTGCCAGCTCACCACCGGACACTTCCTACGAGCAGTACTTC. The chain recombines TRBV18 with TRBJ2-7; D may be TRBD1 (5 bases). Germline assignment: CDR1 KGHSH and CDR2 LQKENI. V lost 0 bases to trimming and J lost 1 base, with 7 bases between them. This CDR3 contains 14 residues.

The J gene is TRBJ1-5, the V gene TRBV18; 7 bases line up with TRBD1. With V trimmed by 1 base and J by 5 bases, 8 bases remained unmatched. The germline V gene has CDR1 KGHSH and CDR2 LQKENI. There are 16 residues in the CDR3. The CDR3: CASSPQGQVDYQPQHF. The CDR3, as DNA: TGTGCCAGCTCACCACAAGGACAGGTCGACTATCAGCCCCAGCATTTT.

The V call is TRBV18, the J call TRBJ2-2; D possibly corresponds to TRBD1 (6 bases). The V end lost 3 bases, the J end lost 2 bases, and 10 bases lay between the germline ends. The germline gives CDR1 KGHSH, CDR2 LQKENI. The CDR3 contains 15 residues. Written as DNA, the CDR3 is TGTGCCAGCTCACCCGGACAGCTTAACACCGGGGAGCTGTTTTTT. Translated, it gives CASSPGQLNTGELFF.

The rearrangement joins TRBV5-1 to TRBJ1-1; D ambiguous. The CDR3 sequence is 14 residues long. The germline CDR1 and CDR2 sequences are SGHRS and YFSETQ. The germline V and J ends were trimmed by 7 bases and 1 base, with 14 bases remaining between them. The CDR3 nucleotides are TGCGCCAGCCGGGTTGCTGGTGGGAACACTGAAGCTTTCTTT. Amino acid sequence: CASRVAGGNTEAFF.

The chain recombines TRBV4-2 with TRBJ2-2; TRBD2 agrees at 16 bases. The V and J ends lost 1 base and 2 bases, in that order; junction bases with no gene match: 4. The CDR3 covers 19 residues. CDR1 LGHNA and CDR2 YNFKEQ come from the germline V gene. CDR3 in amino acids: CASSQGGTSGGANTGELFF. The CDR3 DNA reads TGTGCCAGCAGCCAAGGGGGGACTAGCGGGGGGGCCAACACCGGGGAGCTGTTTTTT.

The rearrangement joins TRBV2 to TRBJ1-1, with 8 bases aligning to TRBD1. V lost 10 bases to trimming and J lost 5 bases; unmatched junction nucleotides: 6. The CDR3 loop spans 12 amino acids. In germline, CDR1 is SNHLY, CDR2 FYNNEI. CDR3 sequence (DNA): TGTGCCACGAGGACAGGGTGGACTGAAGCTTTCTTT. This encodes CATRTGWTEAFF. The complete variable domain, with remaining parts taken from reference TRBV2 and TRBJ1-1, reads EPEVTQTPSHQVTQMGQEVILRCVPISNHLYFYWYRQILGQKVEFLVSFYNNEISEKSEIFDDQFSVERPDGSNFTLKIRSTKLEDSAMYFCATRTGWTEAFFGQGTRLTVV.

The CDR3 DNA reads as TGTGCCAGCAGCCCAAGGACAGGGGGCAGATCACCCCTCCACTTT. Translating gives CASSPRTGGRSPLHF. The gene calls are TRBV9 and TRBJ1-6, with 11 bases matching TRBD1. This CDR3 region has 15 residues. V lost 4 bases, J lost 10 bases, and 7 bases stayed unmatched. Germline V gene sequence: CDR1 SGDLS, CDR2 YYNGEE.

This chain joins TRBV9 and TRBJ2-3; 11 nucleotides agree with TRBD2. There are 15 residues in the CDR3. Germline V gene lookup returns CDR1 SGDLS and CDR2 YYNGEE. Germline trimming cut 4 bases from V and 8 bases from J; bases unmatched to any gene: 9. Here the CDR3 reads CASSLSGGALRTQYF. The CDR3, as DNA: TGTGCCAGCAGCCTTAGCGGGGGGGCCCTGCGTACGCAGTATTTT.

This clone was counted a few times. The chain links TRBV18 to TRBJ2-5; D gene ambiguous. The V end lost 5 bases, the J end lost 1 base, and 8 bases lay between the germline ends. The germline gives CDR1 KGHSH, CDR2 LQKENI. The CDR3 is 13 residues long. CDR3 DNA: TGTGCCAGCTCAAAGATACTCCAAGAGACCCAGTACTTC. Amino acids: CASSKILQETQYF.

The chain combines TRBV6-1 with TRBJ1-6; D is unclear. CDR1 and CDR2 from the germline V gene are MNHNS and SASEGT. There are 15 residues in the CDR3. Trimming shortened V by 9 bases and J by 6 bases, and 18 bases separated the two germline ends. DNA of the CDR3: TGTGCCAGTTACTGGCAGGCTATGGGTAATTCACCCCTCCACTTT. It yields the protein CASYWQAMGNSPLHF.

This clone was counted a few times. The gene calls are TRBV6-5 and TRBJ1-6, with D perhaps TRBD1 (5 bases). This CDR3 spans 12 amino acids. Germline assignment: CDR1 MNHEY and CDR2 SVGAGI. Trimming took 8 bases from V and 9 from J, leaving 11 bases between them. CDR3 sequence reads: CASCGGGSPLHF. CDR3 DNA: TGTGCCAGCTGCGGGGGGGGTTCACCCCTCCACTTT.

The gene calls are TRBV10-3 and TRBJ2-5; 7 positions agree with TRBD1. V dropped 0 bases and J dropped 5; count of bases not matched to a gene: 3. CDR3 length equals 14 residues. Germline V gives CDR1 ENHRY, CDR2 SYGVKD. The CDR3 loop is CAISESARGETQYF. For the CDR3, the DNA is TGTGCCATCAGTGAGTCTGCCAGGGGGGAGACCCAGTACTTC.

The chain combines TRBV5-1 with TRBJ1-1; the D gene is possibly TRBD1 (6 bases). V shed 2 bases and J shed 1 base, with 9 bases lying between them. The CDR3 contains 14 residues. Germline values: CDR1 SGHRS, CDR2 YFSETQ. The CDR3 protein is CASSFWGQNTEAFF. The CDR3 DNA reads TGCGCCAGCAGCTTTTGGGGACAGAACACTGAAGCTTTCTTT.

The chain joins TRBV5-1 to TRBJ1-4; 7 bases are a match to TRBD1. Germline lookup yields CDR1 SGHRS and CDR2 YFSETQ. The CDR3 has 15 residues. Trimming removed 4 bases from V and 6 bases from J; junction bases left unmatched: 9. CDR3 nucleotide sequence: TGCGCCAGCAGCGGACAGGCGGGGTGGGATGAAAAACTGTTTTTT. Encoded protein: CASSGQAGWDEKLFF.

The gene calls are TRBV4-1 and TRBJ2-2; possibly TRBD1 for D (6 bases). V was clipped by 6 bases and J by 3 bases, with 14 bases between them. The CDR3 has 15 residues. The germline V gene encodes CDR1 MGHRA and CDR2 YSYEKL. In DNA, the CDR3 is TGCGCCAGCAGGACCCTGGACAGTTACACCGGGGAGCTGTTTTTT. Translation gives CASRTLDSYTGELFF.

The chain couples TRBV29-1 to TRBJ1-1; D might be TRBD1 (5 bases). The CDR3 has 12 residues. V lost 5 bases and J 4 bases, leaving 11 bases between the germline ends. CDR1 is SQVTM, CDR2 ANQGSEA, per germline. CDR3 bases: TGCAGCGTTTCGTTGGGGGGCACTGAAGCTTTCTTT. Amino acids: CSVSLGGTEAFF.

This clone occurred a few times. V gene TRBV6-6 combines with J gene TRBJ2-7; possibly TRBD1 for D (6 bases). Looked up from germline, CDR1 is MNHNY and CDR2 is SVGAGI (reference sequence). This CDR3 region has 15 residues. V was cut by 6 bases and J by 1 base, with 16 bases left in between. The CDR3 here is CASSLDRKVSYEQYF. CDR3 bases: TGTGCCAGCAGCCTGGACAGAAAGGTGTCCTACGAGCAGTACTTC.

The CDR3, as DNA: TGTGCCAGCAGTTTAGGGGACAGGGGGCCTCAGCCCCAGCATTTT. This gives the protein CASSLGDRGPQPQHF. V is TRBV27 and J is TRBJ1-5; 12 bases map to TRBD1. V lost 2 bases to trimming and J lost 6 bases; unmatched junction nucleotides: 2. CDR1 and CDR2 from the germline V gene are MNHEY and SMNVEV (reference sequence). The CDR3 consists of 15 residues.

The chain couples TRBV12-5 to TRBJ1-1; D may be TRBD1 (5 bases). V lost 0 bases to trimming and J lost 0 bases, with 8 bases between them. Germline V gives CDR1 LGHNT, CDR2 FRNRAP. The CDR3 is 15 amino acids. The CDR3 sequence is CASGLVGALNTEAFF. The CDR3 region has the DNA TGTGCTAGTGGTTTGGTTGGGGCACTGAACACTGAAGCTTTCTTT.

The chain couples TRBV10-3 to TRBJ2-5; 10 positions match TRBD1. Germline assignment: CDR1 ENHRY and CDR2 SYGVKD. The CDR3 has 15 amino acids. The V gene end was trimmed by 3 bases and the J gene end by 5 bases; junction bases not matched to a gene: 6. The chain's CDR3 is CAISEDRGRGETQYF. CDR3 nucleotides: TGTGCCATCAGTGAAGACAGGGGGCGCGGGGAGACCCAGTACTTC.

This chain connects TRBV19 to TRBJ1-1, with D possibly TRBD1 on 5 matching bases. Between the trimmed V and J ends, which lost 2 bases and 4 bases, there was a span of 11 bases. The CDR3 is 14 residues long. Germline-derived CDR1 and CDR2 are LNHDA and SQIVND (reference sequence). Written as DNA, the CDR3 is TGTGCCAGTAGTATACAGGGTGTAGGCACTGAAGCTTTCTTT. Its translation: CASSIQGVGTEAFF. The full variable domain, rest sourced from reference TRBV19 and TRBJ1-1, is DGGITQSPKYLFRKEGQNVTLSCEQNLNHDAMYWYRQDPGQGLRLIYYSQIVNDFQKGDIAEGYSVSREKKESFPLTVTSAQKNPTAFYLCASSIQGVGTEAFFGQGTRLTVV.

V gene TRBV27 combines with J gene TRBJ2-5; D unclear. Trimming removed 2 bases from V and 5 bases from J, with 15 bases in between. This CDR3 comprises 15 residues. CDR1 is MNHEY and CDR2 is SMNVEV in the germline V gene (reference sequence). This CDR3 reads CASSLAFSVVETQYF. The CDR3 DNA reads TGTGCCAGCAGTTTAGCGTTCTCGGTGGTGGAGACCCAGTACTTC.

V gene TRBV9 combines with J gene TRBJ2-2; 8 positions match TRBD2. Trimming took 3 bases from V and 4 from J; bases not matched to a gene: 11. This CDR3 region has 17 residues. Germline V lookup: CDR1 SGDLS, CDR2 YYNGEE. As DNA, the CDR3 is TGTGCCAGCAGCGCCCGTCCCACGGGGGGGGCCACCGGGGAGCTGTTTTTT. Translated: CASSARPTGGATGELFF.

The gene calls are TRBV5-1 and TRBJ2-6; 8 bases are shared with TRBD1. The CDR3 has 18 residues. Germline V gives CDR1 SGHRS, CDR2 YFSETQ. J lost 0 bases, V lost 5 bases, and 10 bases had no gene match. This CDR3 reads CASRPTGGLFSGANVLTF. The DNA for the CDR3 is TGCGCCAGCAGACCTACAGGGGGTCTTTTCTCTGGGGCCAACGTCCTGACTTTC.

The gene calls are TRBV18 and TRBJ1-1; D remains ambiguous. From germline, CDR1 is KGHSH and CDR2 LQKENI. Trimming pared 5 bases from V and 4 bases from J, leaving 11 bases between. This CDR3 has 13 amino acids. CDR3 protein: CASSAAAGTEAFF. For the CDR3, the DNA is TGTGCCAGCTCAGCCGCGGCGGGCACTGAAGCTTTCTTT.

This clone came up a few times. The chain links TRBV30 to TRBJ2-5; tentatively, D is TRBD1 (5 bases). Trimming removed 3 bases from V and 5 bases from J, with 13 bases in between. The CDR3 spans 13 residues. From germline, CDR1 is GTSNPN and CDR2 SVGIG (reference sequence). The CDR3 DNA follows: TGTGCCTGGAGCCCCTCAGGGTGGGAGACCCAGTACTTC. It codes for CAWSPSGWETQYF.

Written as DNA, the CDR3 is TGCGCCAGCAGTTCACAGGGTGGGGATGGCTACACCTTC. Translating gives CASSSQGGDGYTF. The J gene is TRBJ1-2, the V gene TRBV5-1; weak D call: TRBD1 (6 bases). V dropped 5 bases and J dropped 6 bases, with 14 bases sitting between them. Germline assignment: CDR1 SGHRS and CDR2 YFSETQ. This CDR3 spans 13 amino acids.

The V and J genes are TRBV21-1 and TRBJ2-7; the table calls TRBD2, which could not be checked here. TRBV21-1 is a documented pseudogene. The CDR3 has 16 residues. This CDR3 is CASSELAGGSSYEQYF. The CDR3 region has the DNA TGTGCCAGCTCTGAACTAGCGGGGGGCTCTTCCTACGAGCAGTACTTC.

The rearrangement links TRBV19 to TRBJ1-5, with D possibly matching TRBD1 (5 bases). The germline V and J ends were trimmed by 6 bases and 8 bases, with 20 bases remaining between them. This CDR3 comprises 15 residues. Germline-derived CDR1 and CDR2 are LNHDA and SQIVND (reference sequence). The DNA for the CDR3 is TGTGCCAGTAGCCAGGAGGACTCGGGGGTTGAGCCCCAGCATTTT. As protein: CASSQEDSGVEPQHF.